What follows is one T cell receptor (beta chain) and its context. Its antigen remains unknown. Separate from the approximately 700-subject first cohort was the approximately 130-subject validation cohort, to which the donors belonged. The table came from immunoSEQ multiplex PCR; TCRdb's copy has only in-frame clones and leaves some out. Found here are about 120,000 clones, 85% to 90% of them singletons; the top ten hold 1.5% to 2%. The CDR3 contains 17 residues. V dropped 1 base and J dropped 1; count of bases not matched to a gene: 6. Germline V gene sequence: CDR1 MGHRA, CDR2 YSYEKL. This specimen comes from a study of cytomegalovirus exposure and HLA in healthy donors. Study-level results: The authors listed around 150 TCR beta chains as cytomegalovirus-associated. Reports indicated that the classifier achieved high specificity and sensitivity in diagnosing cytomegalovirus status.

The receptor was isolated from a woman aged 18 to 35 in good health and CMV-seronegative. This rearrangement joins TRBV4-1 to TRBJ2-2; the match to TRBD1 covers 7 bases. The material sequenced was PBMCs. CDR3 nucleotide sequence: TGCGCCAGCAGCCAAGCCCCGGACAGGCTGAACACCGGGGAGCTGTTTTTT. This gives the protein CASSQAPDRLNTGELFF.